The clone carrying this T cell receptor beta chain was observed a few times. Its antigen is still unknown. The data were obtained in a study of T cell responses to AZD1222 COVID-19 vaccine. Points from the study as a whole: Along spike, vaccine-associated CD4 TCRs were found throughout, with dominance at 160-218 and 743-854. At baseline, seropositivity was found in only 5 to 7 AZD1222 recipients. Donors in the cohort were predominantly white British and more often female, and clonal diversity was possibly underestimated.

TCRdb's copy holds only in-frame clones and misses some; the assay was immunoSEQ multiplex PCR. The table lists around 78,000 clones, 90% of them singletons, with more than 4% in the top ten. The CDR3 totals 16 residues. Germline CDR1 and CDR2: SGHRS and YFSETQ. J gave up 7 bases and V 0 bases, and 5 bases lay outside the gene matches. Sequences were derived from peripheral blood, sampled on day 0 of AZD1222 vaccination. V gene TRBV5-1 combines with J gene TRBJ1-3, with 12 bases that match TRBD1. The TCR originated in an adult in good health. In DNA form, the CDR3 reads TGCGCCAGCAGCTTGGCCGGCGGGACAGGGGGCAACACCATATATTTT. It is translated as CASSLAGGTGGNTIYF.